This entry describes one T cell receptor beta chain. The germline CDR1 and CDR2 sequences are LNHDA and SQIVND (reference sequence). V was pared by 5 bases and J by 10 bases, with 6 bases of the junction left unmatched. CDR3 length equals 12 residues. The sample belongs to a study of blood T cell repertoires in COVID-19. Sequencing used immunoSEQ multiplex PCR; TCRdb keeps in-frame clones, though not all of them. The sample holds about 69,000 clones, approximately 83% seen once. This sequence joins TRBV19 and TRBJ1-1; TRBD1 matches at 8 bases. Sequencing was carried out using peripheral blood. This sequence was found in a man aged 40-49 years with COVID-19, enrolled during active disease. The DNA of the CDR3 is TGTGCCAGTAGTTCCCAGGGGGCGGCAGCTTTCTTT. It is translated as CASSSQGAAAFF.